Sequencing of this TCR beta chain was carried out in a study of sequential checkpoint blockade in melanoma (dated by TCRdb to the late 2010s). Regarding the research as a whole: Using 1:1 randomization, the trial assigned patients either to first-line nivolumab followed by ipilimumab (arm A) or to ipilimumab followed by nivolumab (arm B). Maintenance nivolumab was given following each of the two trial sequences. DNA from approximately 91 pretreatment melanoma tumor samples was subjected to TCRbeta immunosequencing. For some 22 patients, matched tumor biopsies were taken both before treatment and at week 13, after single-agent nivolumab (arm A) or ipilimumab (arm B). Approximately 80% of the matched pre- and post-treatment tumor biopsy pairs came from the same lesion. Study-wide findings and limitations: Tumor T-cell fraction and clonality were correlated with PD-L1 staining and CD8+ T-cell counts, but not with mutational load. In the nivolumab-first arm (arm A), an association was found between pretreatment tumor TIL clonality and response (P = .04). Small sample sizes and reduced statistical power limited the within-arm analyses of tumor T-cell fraction. Patients whose tumor T-cell fraction and clonality increased by week 13 were about 30 times more likely to achieve clinical benefit. The response-prediction model combining TCR metrics and mutation burden needs validation in larger, independent patient cohorts.

Comments on this clone: What antigen it recognizes has not been identified. The input lacks base qualities; no much larger clone sits a single base away.

The immunoSEQ Assay was used to immunosequence TCRbeta CDR3 regions from genomic DNA. Prior to high-throughput sequencing, genomic DNA was amplified by bias-controlled multiplex PCR. Per the original workflow: To quantify the absolute abundance of each unique TCRbeta CDR3 region, the sequences were collapsed and filtered. Clonality, defined as 1 minus Pielou's evenness, was calculated using only productive rearrangements. To compute tumor T-cell fraction, TCRbeta template counts were normalized to usable DNA, with usable DNA estimated from several housekeeping genes. Clones with significantly greater frequencies in on-treatment versus baseline samples were identified using a previously published method. This immuneACCESS table, as held by TCRdb, lists in-frame sequences with V and J called but not all clones. Of the missing ones, under half trace to an unresolved V gene in checked studies; the others have no known cause. V, J and clone size derive from that table, while D and trimming were established from the DNA sequence. The sample records 3,300 or so clones, 15% to 20% of which are singletons. The top ten constitute 13% to 15% of the sample.

In the paper's terms, the treatment or condition label means: randomized to nivolumab then ipilimumab (arm A) or the reverse (arm B). Prior DNA-damaging chemotherapy had not been received by any trial patient. The samples were obtained from melanoma patients enrolled in CheckMate 064, an open-label, randomized phase II trial testing sequential checkpoint blockade. Tumor TCR sequencing used genomic DNA from formalin-fixed paraffin-embedded (FFPE) tissue samples. Sample: tumor tissue (inferred from file names), taken from a patient given nivolumab and ipilimumab in sequence. This TCR was sampled from a human donor with melanoma.

The nucleotide sequence reads as follows: TGCGCCAGCAGTTCCTCAGTGCTGAACACTGAAGCTTTCTTT. It is translated as CASSSSVLNTEAFF. The sequence is built from TRBV5-1 and TRBJ1-1; a confident D gene designation cannot be given. Trimming takes 5 bases from V and 0 bases from J, and the germline ends sit 11 bases apart. Including the terminal cysteine and phenylalanine, the CDR3 comprises 14 residues. Only the CDR3 portion is preserved as DNA: 42 bases, with reading frame beginning at the first base. From the germline V gene, CDR1 is SGHRS and CDR2 is YFSETQ. The full variable domain, with segments outside the CDR3 supplied by the reference TRBV5-1 and TRBJ1-1 proteins, appears as KAGVTQTPRYLIKTRGQQVTLSCSPISGHRSVSWYQQTPGQGLQFLFEYFSETQRNKGNFPGRFSGRQFSNSRSEMNVSTLELGDSALYLCASSSSVLNTEAFFGQGTRLTVV.